Shown below are 32 T cell receptor beta chains from a single sample sequenced in a study of post-analysis software for immune sequencing data. No cognate antigen is known for these TCRs. Unique molecular identifiers featured in each of the TCR beta cDNA libraries. TCRdb fed the PCR reads into MiXCR, producing one record per CDR3 protein. The data hold 750,000 to 950,000 distinct CDR3 sequences, with about 57% observed a single time. Findings and caveats of the study: When patients were compared with controls, a handful of TRBV segments were more frequent, TRBV5-6, TRBV5-1 and TRBV20-1 among them.

Source material: blood. The receptor source for this set is a girl under 18 with multiple sclerosis.

This clonotype was observed a few times. The V and J genes are TRBV6-1 and TRBJ1-4; weak D call: TRBD1 (5 bases). The length of the CDR3 is 15 residues. The V gene's germline CDR1 is MNHNS and CDR2 SASEGT. Trimming took off 2 bases at V and 6 bases at J, with 13 bases between the two ends. The CDR3 DNA reads TGTGCCAGCAGTGAAAACAGGCTCAGAGATGAAAAACTGTTTTTT. The encoded protein is CASSENRLRDEKLFF.

The chain combines TRBV5-1 with TRBJ2-5; 7 bases fit TRBD2. V dropped 3 bases and J dropped 1; count of bases not matched to a gene: 9. Germline V lookup: CDR1 SGHRS, CDR2 YFSETQ. The CDR3 runs to 16 residues. CDR3 residues: CASSSRGAGPQETQYF. Here the CDR3 DNA reads TGCGCCAGCAGCTCCCGGGGAGCGGGACCCCAAGAGACCCAGTACTTC.

In its sample, this clonotype was seen once. The CDR3: CASSLLGKDTEAFF. The CDR3 DNA is TGTGCCAGCAGCTTACTGGGGAAGGACACTGAAGCTTTCTTT. V is TRBV7-3 and J is TRBJ1-1; no definite D call. CDR3 size: 14 residues. Trimming shortened V by 2 bases and J by 3 bases, and 10 bases separated the two germline ends. In germline, CDR1 is SGHTA, CDR2 FQGTGA.

This clonotype was seen only a few times. The chain links TRBV7-2 to TRBJ2-4; maybe TRBD1 (6 bases). Near its end, the DNA agrees better with TRBJ2-7, so the J call may be wrong. The CDR3 spans 14 residues. Germline V gives CDR1 SGHTA, CDR2 FQGNSA. The CDR3 sequence is CASSFPGEFYEQYF. The CDR3 DNA follows: TGTGCCAGCAGCTTTCCAGGGGAATTCTACGAGCAGTACTTC.

V and J are TRBV18 and TRBJ2-6, with D possibly matching TRBD1 (5 bases). Trimming stripped 2 bases from V and 2 bases from J, with 16 bases between. There are 18 residues in the CDR3. CDR1 is KGHSH, CDR2 LQKENI, per germline. The CDR3 DNA follows: TGTGCCAGCTCACCAGGGGCAATACCAGCGCCTGGGGCCAACGTCCTGACTTTC. Translated, it gives CASSPGAIPAPGANVLTF.

The chain uses TRBV6-5 and TRBJ2-2, with D possibly TRBD1 on 6 matching bases. Trimming removed 2 bases at V and 3 bases at J, with 16 bases between. This CDR3 comprises 17 residues. Germline assignment: CDR1 MNHEY and CDR2 SVGAGI. CDR3 amino acids: CASSYDSPDSYTGELFF. CDR3 coding DNA: TGTGCCAGCAGTTACGATTCACCGGACAGTTACACCGGGGAGCTGTTTTTT.

This chain links TRBV11-2 with TRBJ2-4, with D maybe TRBD2 (6 bases). The J call may not be correct, given that the DNA end is closer to TRBJ2-7. The germline gives CDR1 SGHAT, CDR2 FQNNGV. CDR3 length: 15 amino acids. The CDR3: CASSLGTGSRDEQYF. The CDR3 nucleotides read TGTGCCAGCAGCTTAGGCACCGGGAGCCGGGACGAGCAGTACTTC.

The chain is built from TRBV29-1 and TRBJ2-7, with no clear D. The CDR3 runs 12 residues. The V gene lost 6 bases and the J gene lost 5 bases, with 14 bases spanning the gap. Germline CDR1 is SQVTM and CDR2 is ANQGSEA. The DNA for the CDR3 is TGCAGCGTACGGAGTGTGCGGAACGAGCAGTACTTC. It translates to CSVRSVRNEQYF.

The chain's CDR3 is CASSPRDRGPDTQYF. CDR3 bases: TGCGCCAGCAGCCCCCGGGACAGGGGACCAGATACGCAGTATTTT. This chain connects TRBV5-1 to TRBJ2-3; TRBD1 matches at 10 bases. The CDR3 is 15 residues long. From germline, CDR1 is SGHRS and CDR2 YFSETQ. V lost 4 bases, J lost 4 bases, and 6 bases stayed unmatched.

The rearrangement uses TRBV20-1 and TRBJ2-7; D is unclear. With 0 bases removed from V and 9 bases from J, the gap between germline ends came to 15 bases. This CDR3 has 13 residues. Looked up from germline, CDR1 is DFQATT and CDR2 is SNEGSKA (reference sequence). CDR3 in amino acids: CSARDPGRIGQYF. Written as DNA, the CDR3 is TGCAGTGCTAGAGACCCCGGAAGAATCGGGCAGTACTTC.

This chain connects TRBV11-1 to TRBJ2-5; 8 bases are shared with TRBD2. The CDR3 contains 19 residues. Germline CDR1 is SGHAT and CDR2 is FQDESV (reference sequence). The V and J ends lost 4 bases and 2 bases, in that order; junction bases with no gene match: 18. The CDR3, as DNA: TGTGCCAGCAGCTCGGGGGGACTAGTCCTAGCCCCGGATCAAGAGACCCAGTACTTC. Translated, it gives CASSSGGLVLAPDQETQYF.

The rearrangement uses TRBV27 and TRBJ2-5; 12 bases are shared with TRBD2. V was clipped by 2 bases and J by 7 bases; unmatched bases: 5. Germline V lookup: CDR1 MNHEY, CDR2 SMNVEV (reference sequence). CDR3 size: 15 residues. CDR3 residues: CASSLRLAGVATQYF. In DNA, the CDR3 is TGTGCCAGCAGTTTAAGACTAGCGGGAGTGGCGACCCAGTACTTC.

This clonotype was found many times. The gene calls are TRBV27 and TRBJ2-5; perhaps TRBD2 as D (6 bases). The length of the CDR3 is 15 residues. Germline loops: CDR1 MNHEY, CDR2 SMNVEV (reference sequence). V lost 3 bases to trimming and J lost 5 bases, with 16 bases between them. CDR3 sequence: CASSLDAAGRETQYF. DNA of the CDR3: TGTGCCAGCAGTTTGGATGCGGCAGGGAGGGAGACCCAGTACTTC.

This clonotype was picked up one time. The chain couples TRBV29-1 to TRBJ1-2, with D maybe TRBD1 (6 bases). This CDR3 contains 13 residues. Germline loops: CDR1 SQVTM, CDR2 ANQGSEA. The germline V and J ends were trimmed by 5 bases and 7 bases, with 17 bases remaining between them. The CDR3 nucleotides are TGCAGCGTTTACCATCAGGGGCTGGGTGGCTACACCTTC. It yields the protein CSVYHQGLGGYTF.

The rearrangement uses TRBV12-3 or TRBV12-4 and TRBJ1-4; D may be TRBD1 (6 bases). The V gene lost 5 bases and the J gene lost 7 bases, with 14 bases spanning the gap. The CDR3 has 14 residues. The CDR3 DNA sequence: TGTGCCAGCAGTACCTGGGACACGAGTGAAAAACTGTTTTTT. Residues: CASSTWDTSEKLFF.

This clonotype was observed a single time. The rearrangement joins TRBV20-1 to TRBJ2-1, with D possibly matching TRBD2 (7 bases). Germline V gene lookup returns CDR1 DFQATT and CDR2 SNEGSKA (reference sequence). V was pared by 0 bases and J by 5 bases, with 14 bases between. This CDR3 has 15 amino acids. The CDR3 region is CSARDSRGADNEQFF. CDR3 bases: TGCAGTGCTAGAGATTCCCGGGGGGCTGACAATGAGCAGTTCTTC.

The chain recombines TRBV29-1 with TRBJ1-4, with unresolved D. Germline V gene lookup returns CDR1 SQVTM and CDR2 ANQGSEA. This CDR3 has 15 residues. V lost 7 bases and J 7 bases, leaving 22 bases between the germline ends. CDR3 in DNA: TGCAGCGCCTTACCCCCAAGTGAGTCGGGTGAAAAACTGTTTTTT. Amino acid sequence: CSALPPSESGEKLFF.

V and J are TRBV7-9 and TRBJ2-4; TRBD1 matches at 8 bases. The J call may be incorrect, as the DNA end agrees better with TRBJ2-7. The germline gives CDR1 SEHNR, CDR2 FQNEAQ (reference sequence). The CDR3 sequence is 16 residues long. The DNA for the CDR3 is TGTGCCAGCAGCTTAGCTCAGGGGGCGCACACCTACGAGCAGTACTTC. Encoded protein: CASSLAQGAHTYEQYF.

This chain uses TRBV9 with TRBJ2-3; D not resolved. V shed 1 base and J shed 2 bases, with 11 bases lying between them. The CDR3 sequence is 15 residues long. CDR1 is SGDLS, CDR2 YYNGEE, per germline. DNA for the CDR3: TGTGCCAGCAGCGTATTCCTAACCTCCACAGATACGCAGTATTTT. This encodes CASSVFLTSTDTQYF.

The chain employs TRBV5-1 and TRBJ2-2; D is perhaps TRBD1 or TRBD2 (5 bases each). Trimming took off 2 bases at V and 5 bases at J, with 19 bases between the two ends. The CDR3 covers 17 residues. Germline V gene lookup returns CDR1 SGHRS and CDR2 YFSETQ. The chain's CDR3 is CASSLFLAGSLTGELFF. The CDR3 DNA follows: TGCGCCAGCAGCTTATTTCTGGCAGGGAGTCTGACCGGGGAGCTGTTTTTT. Looking up the rest from reference TRBV5-1 and TRBJ2-2 gives the full variable domain: KAGVTQTPRYLIKTRGQQVTLSCSPISGHRSVSWYQQTPGQGLQFLFEYFSETQRNKGNFPGRFSGRQFSNSRSEMNVSTLELGDSALYLCASSLFLAGSLTGELFFGEGSRLTVL.

The rearrangement links TRBV20-1 to TRBJ2-5; D perhaps matches TRBD1 (5 bases). The end of the DNA fits TRBJ2-7 better, so the J call may be wrong. The CDR3 spans 14 residues. Germline CDR1 reads DFQATT; CDR2 reads SNEGSKA (reference sequence). CDR3 loop: CSASPGHLAYEQYF. The CDR3 DNA sequence: TGCAGTGCTAGCCCCGGACATCTTGCCTACGAGCAGTACTTC.

The chain uses TRBV20-1 and TRBJ1-2; TRBD1 agrees at 7 bases. V gave up 1 base and J gave up 7 bases; unmatched junction bases: 0. The CDR3 spans 11 residues. The V gene's germline CDR1 is DFQATT and CDR2 SNEGSKA (reference sequence). This chain's CDR3 is CSARAGGGYTF. The CDR3 DNA follows: TGCAGTGCTAGAGCAGGGGGTGGCTACACCTTC.

This clonotype turned up a few times. The chain combines TRBV29-1 with TRBJ2-2, with D tentatively TRBD2 (5 bases). CDR3 size: 12 residues. V was trimmed by 5 bases and J by 4 bases, leaving 8 bases between them. The germline V gene encodes CDR1 SQVTM and CDR2 ANQGSEA. Here the CDR3 reads CSVRDPTGELFF. CDR3 coding DNA: TGCAGCGTTCGGGATCCCACCGGGGAGCTGTTTTTT.

V is TRBV5-5 and J is TRBJ2-1; either TRBD1 or TRBD2 may supply D (5 bases each). The CDR3 spans 11 residues. The V end lost 5 bases, the J end lost 13 bases, and 13 bases lay between the germline ends. CDR1 is SGHKS, CDR2 YYEKEE, per germline (reference sequence). CDR3 sequence reads: CASSRDQGQFF. The CDR3 nucleotides read TGTGCCAGCAGTCGGGATCAGGGCCAGTTCTTC.

The sample holds a few counts of this clonotype. This sequence joins TRBV7-9 and TRBJ2-3, with no clear D. The germline V and J ends were trimmed by 0 bases and 4 bases, with 5 bases remaining between them. The CDR3 has 13 amino acids. Germline-derived CDR1 and CDR2 are SEHNR and FQNEAQ (reference sequence). CDR3 bases: TGTGCCAGCAGCTTAGCGGGCTCAGATACGCAGTATTTT. This codes for CASSLAGSDTQYF.

The CDR3 protein is CASGRDRASGANVLTF. As DNA, the CDR3 is TGCGCCAGCGGCCGGGACAGGGCCTCTGGGGCCAACGTCCTGACTTTC. The V call is TRBV5-1, the J call TRBJ2-6, with 9 bases matching TRBD1. Trimming took 7 bases from V and 0 from J; bases not matched to a gene: 5. In germline, CDR1 is SGHRS, CDR2 YFSETQ. The CDR3 sequence is 16 residues long.

This clonotype was found a few times. V gene TRBV29-1 combines with J gene TRBJ2-3; no clear D. V was trimmed by 3 bases and J by 1 base, leaving 8 bases between them. Per the germline V gene, CDR1 is SQVTM and CDR2 is ANQGSEA. CDR3 length: 13 residues. The CDR3 coding sequence is TGCAGCGTTGATGTCGGGCGCACAGATACGCAGTATTTT. It codes for CSVDVGRTDTQYF.

The sample holds a few counts of this clonotype. The rearrangement uses TRBV12-3 or TRBV12-4 and TRBJ2-7; the D gene is possibly TRBD2 (6 bases). Deletions cut 10 bases from V and 1 base from J, with 11 bases between. The CDR3 is made up of 12 amino acids. The DNA of the CDR3 is TGTGCCATCTCCGGGGGATCCTACGAGCAGTACTTC. This gives the protein CAISGGSYEQYF.

The rearrangement joins TRBV10-3 to TRBJ2-1, with 14 bases fitting TRBD2. The CDR3 length is 13 residues. Looked up from germline, CDR1 is ENHRY and CDR2 is SYGVKD. J gave up 13 bases and V 7 bases, and 6 bases lay outside the gene matches. CDR3 DNA: TGTGCCATCAATAACGGGACTAGCGGGGGCCAGTTCTTC. As protein: CAINNGTSGGQFF.

In its sample, this clonotype was seen a few times. The rearrangement joins TRBV29-1 to TRBJ1-5; weak D call: TRBD1 (5 bases). This CDR3 comprises 13 residues. V lost 4 bases, J lost 1 base, and 8 bases lay in between. Looked up from germline, CDR1 is SQVTM and CDR2 is ANQGSEA. CDR3 sequence: CSVAGNSNQPQHF. The CDR3 region has the DNA TGCAGCGTTGCAGGGAACAGCAATCAGCCCCAGCATTTT.

The chain links TRBV28 to TRBJ2-1; 8 bases line up with TRBD1. This CDR3 is built from 15 residues. CDR1 MDHEN and CDR2 SYDVKM come from the germline V gene. V was pared by 1 base and J by 4 bases, with 3 bases of the junction left unmatched. In nucleotides, the CDR3 is TGTGCCAGCAGTTTATCGGACAGGGTTTACAATGAGCAGTTCTTC. Its protein product is CASSLSDRVYNEQFF.

V is TRBV5-1 and J is TRBJ2-3, with 7 bases aligning to TRBD1. This CDR3 has 14 residues. The V gene's germline CDR1 is SGHRS and CDR2 YFSETQ. Trimming cost V 7 bases and J 0 bases; bases outside gene matches: 5. The CDR3 reads CASALDRSTDTQYF. CDR3 nucleotides: TGCGCCAGCGCCCTGGACAGGAGCACAGATACGCAGTATTTT.